These 9 T cell receptor beta chains were all obtained from the same sample, sequenced in a study of cytomegalovirus exposure and HLA in healthy donors. Sequencing used immunoSEQ multiplex PCR; TCRdb keeps in-frame clones, though not all of them. The table includes roughly 330,000 clones, about nine tenths detected once. Sequenced material: PBMCs. The receptors derive from a woman aged 25 to 45 in good health and CMV-seropositive.

The J gene is TRBJ1-2, the V gene TRBV6-5; D is uncertain. Trimming took off 2 bases at V and 8 bases at J, with 12 bases between the two ends. The CDR3 runs to 13 residues. Germline V gene lookup returns CDR1 MNHEY and CDR2 SVGAGI. In DNA, the CDR3 is TGTGCCAGCAGTTACGGGGAACCGACCGGCTACACCTTC. Translated, it gives CASSYGEPTGYTF.

The chain recombines TRBV5-6 with TRBJ1-5; 12 bases are shared with TRBD1. The CDR3 length is 18 residues. With V trimmed by 1 base and J by 0 bases, 5 bases remained unmatched. Germline assignment: CDR1 SGHDT and CDR2 YYEEEE. CDR3 coding DNA: TGTGCCAGCAGCTTGTCGGGACAGGGGGCTCATAGCAATCAGCCCCAGCATTTT. It is translated as CASSLSGQGAHSNQPQHF.

V usage is TRBV9 and J usage is TRBJ2-3; D is uncertain. V shed 4 bases and J shed 12 bases, with 9 bases lying between them. CDR1 is SGDLS and CDR2 is YYNGEE in the germline V gene. CDR3 size: 10 residues. The chain's CDR3 is CASSPQPQYF. The CDR3 DNA reads TGTGCCAGCAGCCCACAGCCCCAGTATTTT. Based on the CDR3 plus reference TRBV9 and TRBJ2-3, the full variable domain is DSGVTQTPKHLITATGQRVTLRCSPRSGDLSVYWYQQSLDQGLQFLIQYYNGEERAKGNILERFSAQQFPDLHSELNLSSLELGDSALYFCASSPQPQYFGPGTRLTVL.

On this clone itself: The junction differs from germline at one of its ends, possibly a read error. The rearrangement joins TRBV6-1 to TRBJ1-2, with 10 bases lining up with TRBD1. Per the germline V gene, CDR1 is MNHNS and CDR2 is SASEGT. The CDR3 extends over 12 amino acids. The CDR3 nucleotides are TGTGCCAGCAGCGAAACGACTGACAGGGGGCATTTC. This codes for CASSETTDRGHF.

This rearrangement joins TRBV14 to TRBJ1-1; D ambiguous. The V end was cut by 4 bases, the J end by 3 bases, with 9 bases between. CDR3 length equals 13 residues. The germline V gene encodes CDR1 SGHDN and CDR2 FVKESK. The CDR3 region is CASSPRRHTEAFF. CDR3 sequence (DNA): TGTGCCAGCAGCCCTCGGCGGCACACTGAAGCTTTCTTT.

The chain couples TRBV25-1 to TRBJ1-1, with D possibly matching TRBD1 (6 bases). Germline V gives CDR1 MGHDK, CDR2 SYGVNS. The CDR3 consists of 14 residues. The V and J ends lost 3 bases and 1 base respectively, with 9 bases between them. The CDR3 region has the DNA TGTGCCAGCAGTGATCAGGGGAGGAACACTGAAGCTTTCTTT. Its protein product is CASSDQGRNTEAFF.

CDR3 sequence reads: CAWSVLQGGEKLFF. In DNA, the CDR3 is TGTGCCTGGAGTGTACTGCAGGGAGGGGAAAAACTGTTTTTT. The chain combines TRBV30 with TRBJ1-4; D is perhaps TRBD1 (5 bases). Germline V gene lookup returns CDR1 GTSNPN and CDR2 SVGIG (reference sequence). V was pared by 0 bases and J by 8 bases, with 13 bases between. The CDR3 has 14 residues. Drawing the rest from reference TRBV30 and TRBJ1-4, the complete variable domain is SQTIHQWPATLVQPVGSPLSLECTVEGTSNPNLYWYRQAAGRGLQLLFYSVGIGQISSEVPQNLSASRPQDRQFILSSKKLLLSDSGFYLCAWSVLQGGEKLFFGSGTQLSVL.

V gene TRBV11-2 combines with J gene TRBJ2-7; D may be TRBD2 (6 bases). Germline V gives CDR1 SGHAT, CDR2 FQNNGV. The CDR3 contains 14 residues. Trimming took off 1 base at V and 4 bases at J, with 11 bases between the two ends. The CDR3 spells CASSLVGSPYEQYF. CDR3 bases: TGTGCCAGCAGCTTAGTCGGGAGCCCTTACGAGCAGTACTTC. The full variable domain, in which reference TRBV11-2 and TRBJ2-7 provide the parts outside the CDR3, is EAGVAQSPRYKIIEKRQSVAFWCNPISGHATLYWYQQILGQGPKLLIQFQNNGVVDDSQLPKDRFSAERLKGVDSTLKIQPAKLEDSAVYLCASSLVGSPYEQYFGPGTRLTVT.

The rearrangement uses TRBV4-3 and TRBJ1-2; a possible D gene is TRBD1 (5 bases). Germline V gene data show CDR1 as LGHNA and CDR2 as YSLEER. Trimming removed 0 bases at V and 7 bases at J, with 15 bases between. The CDR3 has 15 amino acids. CDR3 sequence reads: CASSQERGGVIGYTF. CDR3 DNA sequence: TGCGCCAGCAGCCAAGAGCGGGGAGGGGTGATTGGCTACACCTTC.